The 2 T cell receptor beta chains reported below all come from one sample, sequenced in a study of cytomegalovirus exposure and HLA in healthy donors. Amplification used 60 Vbeta primers and 13 Jbeta primers. Method: immunoSEQ multiplex PCR; TCRdb's copy keeps in-frame clones and lacks some. The sample consists of over 150,000 clones, roughly 74% of them appearing once. The sequenced material came from PBMCs. The source is a man aged 18 to 29 in good health and CMV-seronegative.

This rearrangement joins TRBV5-6 to TRBJ2-7; D gene ambiguous. CDR1 is SGHDT, CDR2 YYEEEE, per germline. The CDR3 covers 12 residues. Deletions cut 0 bases from V and 12 bases from J, with 13 bases between. CDR3 residues: CASSLADDSRYF. The CDR3, as DNA: TGTGCCAGCAGCTTGGCCGATGACTCAAGGTACTTC.

The chain links TRBV4-3 to TRBJ1-1, with TRBD1 identical over 7 bases. Germline CDR1 is LGHNA and CDR2 is YSLEER. V lost 4 bases to trimming and J lost 4 bases; unmatched junction nucleotides: 6. This CDR3 has 14 amino acids. As DNA, the CDR3 is TGCGCCAGCAGCCCCAACAGGGGAGGCACTGAAGCTTTCTTT. It codes for CASSPNRGGTEAFF.